Below, 25 T cell receptor beta chains from the same sample are listed, as sequenced in a study of PD-L1 blockade in urothelial cancer. The assay was immunoSEQ multiplex PCR, and TCRdb's table has in-frame clones only and misses some. The table shows roughly 56,000 clones, with roughly four fifths occurring only once. The sample was PBMCs, taken around atezolizumab (anti-PD-L1) treatment. These receptors were obtained from a man between 65 and 79 years old with urothelial cancer.

This chain joins TRBV27 and TRBJ2-3; weak D call: TRBD2 (6 bases). V was clipped by 4 bases and J by 4 bases, with 15 bases between them. Germline CDR1 reads MNHEY; CDR2 reads SMNVEV (reference sequence). This CDR3 has 15 residues. The CDR3 region has the DNA TGTGCCAGCAGTTGGGCCGGAGGGGATTCAGATACGCAGTATTTT. It translates to CASSWAGGDSDTQYF.

The V and J genes are TRBV7-2 and TRBJ2-7; 8 positions agree with TRBD1. Germline loops: CDR1 SGHTA, CDR2 FQGNSA. The CDR3 runs 15 residues. After removal of 5 bases from V and 2 bases from J, the junction contained 8 bases not matched to a gene. CDR3: CASSRQGQGTYEQYF. CDR3 DNA sequence: TGTGCCAGCAGCCGACAAGGACAGGGAACCTACGAGCAGTACTTC. The full variable domain, with the rest looked up from reference TRBV7-2 and TRBJ2-7, is GAGVSQSPSNKVTEKGKDVELRCDPISGHTALYWYRQSLGQGLEFLIYFQGNSAPDKSGLPSDRFSAERTGGSVSTLTIQRTQQEDSAVYLCASSRQGQGTYEQYFGPGTRLTVT.

This clone was counted once. This chain joins TRBV2 and TRBJ2-7, with 8 bases aligning to TRBD1. CDR1 and CDR2 from the germline V gene are SNHLY and FYNNEI. CDR3 length equals 16 residues. The V gene end was trimmed by 4 bases and the J gene end by 6 bases; junction bases not matched to a gene: 14. The CDR3 bases are TGTGCCAGCAGTGCTGGGGCGGGCAGGGGGCGGGCCGAGCAGTACTTC. Its protein product is CASSAGAGRGRAEQYF.

V usage is TRBV29-1 and J usage is TRBJ1-2; D gene ambiguous. The V end was cut by 8 bases, the J end by 2 bases, with 24 bases between. Germline CDR1 and CDR2: SQVTM and ANQGSEA. There are 16 residues in the CDR3. DNA for the CDR3: TGCAGCACTGCCGAATTTATACCGGGGTCCAACTATGGCTACACCTTC. Residues: CSTAEFIPGSNYGYTF.

This chain links TRBV10-3 with TRBJ2-7, with a weak D call TRBD2 (5 bases). The CDR3 consists of 15 residues. V lost 4 bases and J lost 3, with 16 bases in between. Germline CDR1 reads ENHRY; CDR2 reads SYGVKD. The CDR3 DNA sequence: TGTGCCATCAGTGCGGGGTCCCTCCAACACTACGAGCAGTACTTC. It specifies CAISAGSLQHYEQYF.

The chain has TRBV7-2 and TRBJ2-7, with D possibly matching TRBD2 (6 bases). The CDR3 runs to 15 residues. The V gene's germline CDR1 is SGHTA and CDR2 FQGNSA. V gave up 2 bases and J gave up 0 bases, with 11 bases separating them. CDR3 in DNA: TGTGCCAGCAGCTTACGCGGCGGGAACTCCTACGAGCAGTACTTC. It specifies CASSLRGGNSYEQYF.

The chain links TRBV19 to TRBJ2-3; 11 bases line up with TRBD2. The J segment lost 2 bases and the V segment lost 7 bases, leaving 8 bases of the junction unmatched. The CDR3 has 16 amino acids. Germline loops: CDR1 LNHDA, CDR2 SQIVND (reference sequence). DNA for the CDR3: TGTGCCAGTAAAAAGGGTAGCGGGAGGGACACAGATACGCAGTATTTT. It is translated as CASKKGSGRDTDTQYF.

V gene TRBV10-2 combines with J gene TRBJ2-2; 7 bases fit TRBD2. The trim removed 10 bases at V and 5 bases at J, leaving 7 bases unmatched. Germline V gene lookup returns CDR1 WSHSY and CDR2 SAAADI. The CDR3 covers 13 residues. CDR3 in DNA: TGCGCCACCATCCTAGCGGATACCGGGGAGCTGTTTTTT. As protein: CATILADTGELFF.

The rearrangement links TRBV5-1 to TRBJ1-4; TRBD1 matches at 8 bases. The CDR3 length is 15 residues. The junction had 8 bases not matched to a gene; V was cut back by 3 bases and J by 7 bases. Germline V gene data show CDR1 as SGHRS and CDR2 as YFSETQ. CDR3: CASSSQGARSEKLFF. CDR3 DNA: TGCGCCAGCAGCTCGCAGGGGGCAAGGAGTGAAAAACTGTTTTTT.

The J gene is TRBJ1-1, the V gene TRBV5-5; D is possibly TRBD1 (6 bases). The CDR3 is 13 residues long. V dropped 3 bases and J dropped 1 base, with 7 bases sitting between them. Germline-derived CDR1 and CDR2 are SGHKS and YYEKEE (reference sequence). CDR3 sequence (DNA): TGTGCCAGCAGCTGGACAGCGAACACTGAAGCTTTCTTT. This translates into CASSWTANTEAFF.

V is TRBV7-9 and J is TRBJ2-3; 7 bases map to TRBD2. The CDR3 is made up of 17 amino acids. CDR1 is SEHNR, CDR2 FQNEAQ, per germline (reference sequence). Trimming removed 2 bases from V and 2 bases from J; junction bases left unmatched: 10. CDR3 sequence reads: CASSLSLLAVHTDTQYF. In DNA form, the CDR3 reads TGTGCCAGCAGCTTATCTCTTCTAGCGGTACACACAGATACGCAGTATTTT.

The CDR3 loop is CASSPRTSNYGYTF. The CDR3 bases are TGTGCCAGCTCACCTAGGACAAGTAACTATGGCTACACCTTC. The V gene is TRBV18, the J gene TRBJ1-2, with D maybe TRBD1 (5 bases). Germline V CDR1 and CDR2: KGHSH, LQKENI. Trimming took off 3 bases at V and 1 base at J, with 9 bases between the two ends. There are 14 residues in the CDR3.

This clone was picked up many times. V is TRBV2 and J is TRBJ2-1, with TRBD2 identical over 14 bases. CDR1 and CDR2 from the germline V gene are SNHLY and FYNNEI. V lost 1 base, J lost 2 bases, and 7 bases stayed unmatched. The CDR3 spans 19 residues. As DNA, the CDR3 is TGTGCCAGCAGTGAAGGGGGGACTAGCGGGAGTGGAGCCTACAATGAGCAGTTCTTC. This codes for CASSEGGTSGSGAYNEQFF.

This clone came up a few times. V and J are TRBV14 and TRBJ2-7; 7 positions match TRBD1. The germline gives CDR1 SGHDN, CDR2 FVKESK. V lost 5 bases to trimming and J lost 0 bases; unmatched junction nucleotides: 1. The CDR3 is 13 amino acids. The CDR3 nucleotides are TGTGCCAGCAGCGGGGACAGCTCCTACGAGCAGTACTTC. Its translation is CASSGDSSYEQYF.

The J gene is TRBJ1-4, the V gene TRBV6-1; TRBD1 might be the D (5 bases). This CDR3 has 14 residues. Germline loops: CDR1 MNHNS, CDR2 SASEGT. The V end lost 1 base, the J end lost 5 bases, and 8 bases lay between the germline ends. CDR3 amino acids: CASSEGGGNEKLFF. The CDR3, as DNA: TGTGCCAGCAGTGAAGGGGGGGGGAATGAAAAACTGTTTTTT.

Here the CDR3 DNA reads TGTGCCAGCAGCTTCCGGGACAGTAGGGAAGCTTTCTTT. This encodes CASSFRDSREAFF. The V and J genes are TRBV27 and TRBJ1-1, with TRBD1 identical over 7 bases. This CDR3 has 13 amino acids. The germline V gene has CDR1 MNHEY and CDR2 SMNVEV (reference sequence). Trimming took 6 bases from V and 8 from J; bases not matched to a gene: 9.

The chain recombines TRBV5-1 with TRBJ1-3; the D is unclear. This CDR3 has 11 residues. The V gene's germline CDR1 is SGHRS and CDR2 YFSETQ. Trimming shortened V by 2 bases and J by 8 bases, and 5 bases separated the two germline ends. CDR3 loop: CASSFRDTIYF. Written as DNA, the CDR3 is TGCGCCAGCAGCTTCCGCGACACCATATATTTT.

The V call is TRBV11-2, the J call TRBJ2-6, with D perhaps TRBD2 (8 bases). The CDR3 extends over 20 amino acids. Between the trimmed V and J ends, which lost 0 bases and 5 bases, there was a span of 23 bases. The V gene's germline CDR1 is SGHAT and CDR2 FQNNGV. CDR3 DNA sequence: TGTGCCAGCAGCTTAGATAGGGGACAGCGGGGGACAGCGAGGGCCAACGTCCTGACTTTC. Translated: CASSLDRGQRGTARANVLTF. The entire variable domain, with the rest obtained from reference TRBV11-2 and TRBJ2-6, is as follows: EAGVAQSPRYKIIEKRQSVAFWCNPISGHATLYWYQQILGQGPKLLIQFQNNGVVDDSQLPKDRFSAERLKGVDSTLKIQPAKLEDSAVYLCASSLDRGQRGTARANVLTFGAGSRLTVL.

The chain links TRBV9 to TRBJ2-1, with D unresolved. Per germline, CDR1 SGDLS and CDR2 YYNGEE. The V end was cut by 0 bases, the J end by 6 bases, with 10 bases between. The CDR3 length is 14 residues. DNA for the CDR3: TGTGCCAGCAGCGTAGGGAGTGGTAGCAATGAGCAGTTCTTC. The encoded protein is CASSVGSGSNEQFF. Looking up the rest from reference TRBV9 and TRBJ2-1 gives the full variable domain: DSGVTQTPKHLITATGQRVTLRCSPRSGDLSVYWYQQSLDQGLQFLIQYYNGEERAKGNILERFSAQQFPDLHSELNLSSLELGDSALYFCASSVGSGSNEQFFGPGTRLTVL.

This clone was found a few times. The chain is built from TRBV11-3 and TRBJ2-7, with 9 bases fitting TRBD2. The CDR3 extends over 15 amino acids. V trimming: 5 bases; J trimming: 3 bases; junction bases outside the gene matches: 8. CDR1 SGHNT and CDR2 YENEEA come from the germline V gene. CDR3 amino acids: CASSQGLAGIYEQYF. Written as DNA, the CDR3 is TGTGCCAGCAGCCAAGGGCTAGCGGGAATCTACGAGCAGTACTTC.

The CDR3 coding sequence is TGTGCCAGCAGTCCACGGGACAACCGAGCCAAAAACATTCAGTACTTC. Its translation is CASSPRDNRAKNIQYF. The V call is TRBV28, the J call TRBJ2-4, with D maybe TRBD1 (6 bases). Germline V gives CDR1 MDHEN, CDR2 SYDVKM. The germline V and J ends were trimmed by 5 bases and 0 bases, with 14 bases remaining between them. The CDR3 loop spans 16 amino acids.

CDR3 nucleotides: TGTGCCAGCAGTTTATCGGGACTAGCATCCGATACGCAGTATTTT. Amino acid sequence: CASSLSGLASDTQYF. The chain has TRBV27 and TRBJ2-3; 9 bases align to TRBD2. V lost 0 bases to trimming and J lost 6 bases; unmatched junction nucleotides: 4. The CDR3 contains 15 residues. Germline CDR1 MNHEY, CDR2 SMNVEV (reference sequence).

The J gene is TRBJ2-7, the V gene TRBV5-5, with no clear D. V lost 4 bases, J lost 6 bases, and 17 bases lay in between. CDR1 and CDR2 from the germline V gene are SGHKS and YYEKEE (reference sequence). The CDR3 is 14 residues long. CDR3 amino acids: CASSPVRTHPEQYF. CDR3 bases: TGTGCCAGCAGCCCCGTCAGAACCCATCCCGAGCAGTACTTC.

The chain is built from TRBV12-5 and TRBJ1-1; D is perhaps TRBD1 (5 bases). The CDR3 runs to 17 residues. CDR1 and CDR2 from the germline V gene are LGHNT and FRNRAP. V was trimmed by 2 bases and J by 4 bases, leaving 20 bases between them. In DNA form, the CDR3 reads TGTGCTAGTGGTTTGTTGGGACGGGGGAGAGGAGCCACTGAAGCTTTCTTT. Translating gives CASGLLGRGRGATEAFF.

CDR3 coding DNA: TGCGCCAGCAGCCATGGGGGCAGGGGATCAGGGCAGCCCCAGCATTTT. Translated: CASSHGGRGSGQPQHF. The V gene is TRBV4-1, the J gene TRBJ1-5; a possible D gene is TRBD1 (6 bases). V lost 3 bases and J 7 bases, leaving 19 bases between the germline ends. CDR3 length equals 16 residues. CDR1 and CDR2 (germline): MGHRA, YSYEKL.